The 32 T cell receptor beta chains listed next were all sequenced from one sample in a study of T cells after yellow fever vaccination. TCRdb ran MiXCR on the 5' RACE reads and lists one entry per CDR3 protein. The repertoire includes about 60,000 distinct CDR3 sequences, 7.1% of them detected once, and about 40% sits in the top ten. The sequencing here drew on CD8+ T cells sorted from PBMCs, taken on the day of the first yellow fever vaccination. These receptors all stem from a man aged 18 to 30 who received the YFV17D yellow fever vaccine.

This clonotype was recorded many times. The V call is TRBV4-1, the J call TRBJ2-1; no definite D call. Trimming pared 1 base from V and 0 bases from J, leaving 7 bases between. CDR3 length: 15 residues. Germline CDR1 MGHRA, CDR2 YSYEKL. CDR3 loop: CASSQAPDSYNEQFF. As DNA, the CDR3 is TGCGCCAGCAGCCAAGCCCCGGACTCCTACAATGAGCAGTTCTTC.

This clonotype was counted ten times or more. The genes are TRBV7-9 and TRBJ2-7, with D perhaps TRBD2 (6 bases). The CDR3 consists of 13 residues. From germline, CDR1 is SEHNR and CDR2 FQNEAQ (reference sequence). V was trimmed by 7 bases and J by 4 bases, leaving 14 bases between them. The CDR3 coding sequence is TGTGCCAGCACCCCCCCCGGGAGATACGAGCAGTACGTC. It codes for CASTPPGRYEQYV.

This clonotype has at least ten counts. The CDR3 loop reads CASSQANEQYF. The CDR3 DNA reads TGCGCCAGCAGCCAAGCCAACGAGCAGTACTTC. The V call is TRBV4-1, the J call TRBJ2-7, with unresolved D. V was clipped by 1 base and J by 5 bases, with 3 bases between them. CDR1 is MGHRA and CDR2 is YSYEKL in the germline V gene. This CDR3 has 11 residues.

V and J are TRBV5-1 and TRBJ1-1; unclear D gene. CDR1 SGHRS and CDR2 YFSETQ come from the germline V gene. Trimming cost V 7 bases and J 0 bases, with 19 bases left between them. There are 16 residues in the CDR3. DNA of the CDR3: TGCGCCAGCCAACCGCGCGGTGGAGGAATGAACACTGAAGCTTTCTTT. Translation gives CASQPRGGGMNTEAFF.

This clonotype was counted ten times or more. This chain uses TRBV6-5 with TRBJ2-1; TRBD1 agrees at 10 bases. Looked up from germline, CDR1 is MNHEY and CDR2 is SVGAGI. The CDR3 contains 14 residues. J gave up 7 bases and V 2 bases, and 2 bases lay outside the gene matches. The CDR3 loop is CASSYGQGGNEQFF. The CDR3 DNA sequence: TGTGCCAGCAGTTACGGACAGGGGGGAAATGAGCAGTTCTTC.

This clonotype was counted only a few times. V gene TRBV5-1 combines with J gene TRBJ1-5; 9 positions agree with TRBD1. This CDR3 contains 15 residues. Germline V CDR1 and CDR2: SGHRS, YFSETQ. The V segment lost 6 bases and the J segment 4 bases; nucleotides outside the gene matches: 8. The CDR3 spells CASTPGTGLNQPQHF. The CDR3 DNA sequence: TGCGCCAGCACGCCAGGGACAGGGTTGAATCAGCCCCAGCATTTT.

This clonotype showed up many times. The rearrangement uses TRBV5-6 and TRBJ1-1; D might be TRBD1 (5 bases). This CDR3 contains 15 residues. The germline V and J ends were trimmed by 3 bases and 3 bases, with 15 bases remaining between them. CDR1 is SGHDT and CDR2 is YYEEEE in the germline V gene. The CDR3: CASSYGDFLDTEAFF. For the CDR3, the DNA is TGTGCCAGCAGCTACGGGGACTTCCTCGACACTGAAGCTTTCTTT.

The table lists this clonotype with many counts. The chain joins TRBV27 to TRBJ2-7, with TRBD1 as a possible D gene (6 bases). CDR3 size: 13 residues. Trimming removed 4 bases at V and 4 bases at J, with 11 bases between. The germline CDR1 and CDR2 sequences are MNHEY and SMNVEV (reference sequence). CDR3 protein: CASSYTGTYEQYF. The CDR3 nucleotides read TGTGCCAGCAGTTACACAGGGACATACGAGCAGTACTTC.

The rearrangement uses TRBV4-2 and TRBJ2-2, with D maybe TRBD1 (6 bases). Germline assignment: CDR1 LGHNA and CDR2 YNFKEQ. The CDR3 covers 15 residues. Trimming took 6 bases from V and 0 from J, leaving 11 bases between them. The CDR3 DNA is TGTGCCAGCAGGACGGACAGTGCGAACACCGGGGAGCTGTTTTTT. As protein: CASRTDSANTGELFF.

This clonotype was recorded many times. The V call is TRBV7-6, the J call TRBJ2-2, with a weak D call TRBD1 (6 bases). Germline V gene lookup returns CDR1 SGHVS and CDR2 FNYEAQ. V shed 0 bases and J shed 6 bases, with 11 bases lying between them. The CDR3 length is 15 residues. The DNA of the CDR3 is TGTGCCAGCAGCTTAGCTACAGGGCCCGCCGGGGAGCTGTTTTTT. Amino acid sequence: CASSLATGPAGELFF.

The gene calls are TRBV11-1 and TRBJ2-2; the D gene is possibly TRBD2 (6 bases). V was trimmed by 0 bases and J by 0 bases, leaving 17 bases between them. CDR3 length: 19 amino acids. Germline CDR1 SGHAT, CDR2 FQDESV (reference sequence). The CDR3 sequence: CASSLALATSRPNTGELFF. The CDR3 DNA reads TGTGCCAGCAGCTTAGCCCTCGCAACTAGCAGGCCGAACACCGGGGAGCTGTTTTTT.

This clonotype appeared a few times. The chain is built from TRBV20-1 and TRBJ1-3; D possibly corresponds to TRBD1 (5 bases). Trimming shortened V by 3 bases and J by 1 base, and 7 bases separated the two germline ends. Germline-derived CDR1 and CDR2 are DFQATT and SNEGSKA (reference sequence). The CDR3 has 13 amino acids. The CDR3 DNA reads as TGCAGTGCTAGGGGGGGATCTGGAAACACCATATATTTT. This sequence encodes CSARGGSGNTIYF.

This clonotype was detected many times. This rearrangement joins TRBV12-3 or TRBV12-4 to TRBJ2-7; D is possibly TRBD1 (7 bases). The CDR3 loop spans 13 amino acids. Trimming cost V 8 bases and J 2 bases, with 13 bases left between them. DNA of the CDR3: TGTGCCAGCCAGGGGGGACCAGCCTACGAGCAGTACGTC. It is translated as CASQGGPAYEQYV.

This clonotype was seen at least ten times. The chain links TRBV12-3 or TRBV12-4 to TRBJ1-1; the D gene is possibly TRBD1 (5 bases). The CDR3 consists of 16 residues. The germline V and J ends were trimmed by 5 bases and 1 base, with 17 bases remaining between them. CDR3 residues: CASSLRDGSSNTEAFF. The CDR3 nucleotides read TGTGCCAGCAGTCTTCGGGACGGCTCTTCGAACACTGAAGCTTTCTTT.

The chain employs TRBV11-2 and TRBJ2-1; TRBD2 aligns across 11 bases. The CDR3 runs to 16 residues. The ends lost 3 bases at V and 4 bases at J; junction bases unmatched: 5. The germline gives CDR1 SGHAT, CDR2 FQNNGV. CDR3 in amino acids: CASSLASGGLYNEQFF. CDR3 in DNA: TGTGCCAGCAGCTTGGCTAGCGGGGGGTTATACAATGAGCAGTTCTTC.

This clonotype came up many times. The V gene is TRBV7-9, the J gene TRBJ2-3; 10 bases agree with TRBD1. V gave up 4 bases and J gave up 2 bases; unmatched junction bases: 6. CDR3 length: 16 amino acids. CDR1 is SEHNR and CDR2 is FQNEAQ in the germline V gene (reference sequence). The CDR3 protein is CASSSGTGAVTDTQYF. The CDR3 nucleotides read TGTGCCAGCAGCTCCGGGACAGGGGCCGTCACAGATACGCAGTATTTT.

This clonotype was observed many times. J is TRBJ1-5 and V is TRBV5-4; unclear D gene. CDR3 size: 13 residues. V shed 0 bases and J shed 4 bases, with 5 bases lying between them. The germline V gene has CDR1 SGHNT and CDR2 YYREEE (reference sequence). In DNA form, the CDR3 reads TGTGCCAGCAGCTTGGCGGGGAATCAGCCCCAGCATTTT. It encodes CASSLAGNQPQHF.

V is TRBV11-2 and J is TRBJ2-1; 9 bases are a match to TRBD2. With 4 bases clipped from V and 6 bases from J, the junction kept 7 bases outside the gene matches. CDR1 and CDR2 from the germline V gene are SGHAT and FQNNGV. The CDR3 has 15 amino acids. The CDR3 here is CASSSASGGPNEQFF. The DNA of the CDR3 is TGTGCCAGCAGCTCCGCGAGCGGGGGGCCCAATGAGCAGTTCTTC.

This clonotype was picked up a small number of times. V is TRBV7-9 and J is TRBJ1-2, with 8 bases fitting TRBD1. The CDR3 spans 16 residues. J lost 2 bases, V lost 5 bases, and 10 bases had no gene match. Per germline, CDR1 SEHNR and CDR2 FQNEAQ (reference sequence). In DNA, the CDR3 is TGTGCCAGCAGCCCCTGGGACAGGTCCTTGAACTATGGCTACACCTTC. This gives the protein CASSPWDRSLNYGYTF.

In its sample, this clonotype was seen many times. V is TRBV5-1 and J is TRBJ2-2, with D unclear. The CDR3 spans 15 residues. In germline, CDR1 is SGHRS, CDR2 YFSETQ. The V gene lost 2 bases and the J gene lost 1 base, with 9 bases spanning the gap. The CDR3 is CASSFEAGNTGELFF. CDR3 bases: TGCGCCAGCAGCTTCGAGGCAGGGAACACCGGGGAGCTGTTTTTT.

This clonotype was counted many times. J is TRBJ2-5 and V is TRBV5-1; 8 positions match TRBD2. Losses at the gene ends were 4 bases for V and 7 bases for J; bases not matched to a gene: 6. Germline V gene lookup returns CDR1 SGHRS and CDR2 YFSETQ. The CDR3 totals 13 residues. The CDR3 DNA follows: TGCGCCAGCAGCGGGACTAGGGAGGGGACCCAGTACTTC. Encoded protein: CASSGTREGTQYF. The complete variable domain, with remaining parts taken from reference TRBV5-1 and TRBJ2-5, reads KAGVTQTPRYLIKTRGQQVTLSCSPISGHRSVSWYQQTPGQGLQFLFEYFSETQRNKGNFPGRFSGRQFSNSRSEMNVSTLELGDSALYLCASSGTREGTQYFGPGTRLLVL.

This clonotype was recorded at least ten times. The gene calls are TRBV29-1 and TRBJ2-7; 10 bases line up with TRBD1. Germline V CDR1 and CDR2: SQVTM, ANQGSEA. The CDR3 has 14 residues. Trimming took 4 bases from V and 4 from J; bases not matched to a gene: 7. The CDR3 loop is CSVAPGDRGYEQYF. The CDR3 DNA is TGCAGCGTTGCGCCGGGGGACAGGGGTTACGAGCAGTACTTC.

This clonotype has a count of ten or more. V usage is TRBV12-3 or TRBV12-4 and J usage is TRBJ2-1; D may be TRBD1 or TRBD2 (5 bases each). The V end lost 6 bases, the J end lost 10 bases, and 19 bases lay between the germline ends. The length of the CDR3 is 14 residues. Written as DNA, the CDR3 is TGTGCCAGCAGCCTTTTTGGGATCGAGGGGGAGCAGTTCTTC. Translating gives CASSLFGIEGEQFF.

This clonotype has a count of ten or more. The chain is built from TRBV4-2 and TRBJ2-1; possible D gene TRBD2, 5 bases. Germline values: CDR1 LGHNA, CDR2 YNFKEQ. The V gene lost 4 bases and the J gene lost 8 bases, with 18 bases spanning the gap. This CDR3 spans 15 amino acids. The CDR3 loop is CASSPKSAGWDEQFF. The CDR3 DNA is TGTGCCAGCAGCCCTAAGTCGGCGGGCTGGGATGAGCAGTTCTTC.

This clonotype has a count of ten or more. This rearrangement joins TRBV28 to TRBJ2-7, with a tentative D call TRBD2 (6 bases). V lost 5 bases and J 2 bases, leaving 13 bases between the germline ends. CDR1 and CDR2 from the germline V gene are MDHEN and SYDVKM. CDR3 size: 14 residues. DNA for the CDR3: TGTGCCAGCAGTCCCCAAGGACTACCCTACGAGCAGTACGTC. This translates into CASSPQGLPYEQYV.

The rearrangement links TRBV6-6 to TRBJ2-5; D ambiguous. CDR1 is MNHNY, CDR2 SVGAGI, per germline (reference sequence). V lost 8 bases and J 2 bases, leaving 9 bases between the germline ends. This CDR3 spans 12 amino acids. The CDR3 DNA reads TGTGCCAGCGTGGGCGGACAAGAGACCCAGTACTTC. It specifies CASVGGQETQYF.

In its sample, this clonotype was seen many times. CDR3 nucleotide sequence: TGCAGCGTTGAACTGACGGGGACAGGACCCTACGAGCAGTACTTC. Its translation is CSVELTGTGPYEQYF. This rearrangement joins TRBV29-1 to TRBJ2-7; TRBD1 matches 8 bases. Germline V gene lookup returns CDR1 SQVTM and CDR2 ANQGSEA. CDR3 length: 15 residues. After removal of 2 bases from V and 2 bases from J, the junction contained 8 bases not matched to a gene.

This clonotype has ten or more counts. The chain has TRBV5-1 and TRBJ2-2; tentative D call: TRBD2 (6 bases). The V gene's germline CDR1 is SGHRS and CDR2 YFSETQ. V shed 8 bases and J shed 7 bases, with 12 bases lying between them. The CDR3 extends over 12 amino acids. CDR3 sequence (DNA): TGCGCCAGTTCAGGGAGGATCGGGGAGCTGTTTTTT. Its protein is CASSGRIGELFF.

This clonotype was seen a handful of times. The chain has TRBV12-3 or TRBV12-4 and TRBJ2-1, with 8 bases matching TRBD2. J was trimmed by 5 bases and V by 3 bases; bases with no gene match: 9. The CDR3 loop spans 16 amino acids. CDR3 coding DNA: TGTGCCAGCAGTTTGGGGCCCGGGGGGGTTGACAATGAGCAGTTCTTC. This gives the protein CASSLGPGGVDNEQFF.

The genes are TRBV20-1 and TRBJ2-1; 8 bases fit TRBD2. V trimming: 0 bases; J trimming: 6 bases; junction bases outside the gene matches: 7. Germline CDR1 is DFQATT and CDR2 is SNEGSKA (reference sequence). The CDR3 is 15 amino acids. The CDR3 nucleotides are TGCAGTGCTAGAGAGTGGGCGGGGGGAAGCAATGAGCAGTTCTTC. Translation gives CSAREWAGGSNEQFF.

This clonotype was counted at least ten times. The chain recombines TRBV29-1 with TRBJ2-2; 7 nucleotides agree with TRBD1. The J segment lost 4 bases and the V segment lost 5 bases, leaving 7 bases of the junction unmatched. This CDR3 comprises 14 residues. CDR1 is SQVTM and CDR2 is ANQGSEA in the germline V gene. This chain's CDR3 is CSVSGTVTTGELFF. For the CDR3, the DNA is TGCAGCGTTTCCGGGACAGTTACCACCGGGGAGCTGTTTTTT.

V usage is TRBV3-1 and J usage is TRBJ2-6, with D perhaps TRBD1 (6 bases). The V end was cut by 11 bases, the J end by 2 bases, with 19 bases between. Germline assignment: CDR1 LGHDT and CDR2 YNNKEL (reference sequence). The CDR3 sequence is 16 residues long. The CDR3 DNA follows: TGTGCCTGCTGGCAGGGGAAGGTAGCTGGGGCCAACGTCCTGACTTTC. Amino acids: CACWQGKVAGANVLTF.